Below, 14 T cell receptor beta chains from the same sample are listed, as sequenced in a study of T cells in Graves' hyperthyroidism and ophthalmopathy. Amplification of TCR beta CDR3 regions was performed using RNA transcripts as template. First-round RT-PCR targeting the TCR CDR3 was performed with the HTBI primer set. MiXCR, run by TCRdb on the multiplex PCR reads, gives a single entry per CDR3 protein. The table shows more than 550,000 distinct CDR3 sequences, with around 19% occurring only once. Material: blood. These receptors came from a woman aged 50 to 60 with Graves' hyperthyroidism that later progressed to Graves' ophthalmopathy.

The chain is built from TRBV5-1 and TRBJ2-2; tentatively, D is TRBD1 (5 bases). The CDR3 is 14 amino acids. The V end lost 1 base, the J end lost 4 bases, and 8 bases lay between the germline ends. Germline V gene data show CDR1 as SGHRS and CDR2 as YFSETQ. DNA of the CDR3: TGCGCCAGCAGCTTGAGGGGTAGCACCGGGGAGCTGTTTTTT. Residues: CASSLRGSTGELFF. The full variable domain, its missing parts supplied by reference TRBV5-1 and TRBJ2-2, is KAGVTQTPRYLIKTRGQQVTLSCSPISGHRSVSWYQQTPGQGLQFLFEYFSETQRNKGNFPGRFSGRQFSNSRSEMNVSTLELGDSALYLCASSLRGSTGELFFGEGSRLTVL.

This clonotype was observed many times. V usage is TRBV11-2 and J usage is TRBJ2-7, with a tentative D call TRBD1 (8 bases). Between the trimmed V and J ends, which lost 5 bases and 0 bases, there was a span of 20 bases. The CDR3 runs to 17 residues. CDR1 and CDR2 from the germline V gene are SGHAT and FQNNGV. This chain's CDR3 is CASSEMYRGGISYEQYF. The CDR3 coding sequence is TGTGCCAGCAGCGAAATGTACAGGGGGGGCATCTCCTACGAGCAGTACTTC.

This clonotype was counted many times. The V and J genes are TRBV7-9 and TRBJ2-7, with D maybe TRBD2 (5 bases). Trimming took off 5 bases at V and 6 bases at J, with 14 bases between the two ends. Germline lookup yields CDR1 SEHNR and CDR2 FQNEAQ (reference sequence). The CDR3 runs 13 residues. DNA of the CDR3: TGTGCCAGCAGCCAACCGGCGGCGGGCGAGCAGTACTTC. Translating it yields CASSQPAAGEQYF.

This clonotype turned up a few times. The J gene is TRBJ2-3, the V gene TRBV7-6; 12 positions agree with TRBD2. The CDR3 is 17 residues long. CDR1 SGHVS and CDR2 FNYEAQ come from the germline V gene. The junction had 4 bases not matched to a gene; V was cut back by 1 base and J by 2 bases. The CDR3 is CASSLGTSGTSTDTQYF. The CDR3, as DNA: TGTGCCAGCAGCTTAGGGACTAGCGGGACGTCCACAGATACGCAGTATTTT.

This clonotype was counted a few times. The gene calls are TRBV24-1 and TRBJ2-5; tentative D call: TRBD2 (6 bases). This CDR3 has 15 residues. Trimming removed 6 bases at V and 4 bases at J, with 17 bases between. Germline V gene data show CDR1 as KGHDR and CDR2 as SFDVKD. In DNA, the CDR3 is TGTGCCACCAGTCAACCTGGCGGGGAGGCAGAGACCCAGTACTTC. The encoded protein is CATSQPGGEAETQYF.

V is TRBV7-4 and J is TRBJ1-2; no reliable D call. V gave up 4 bases and J gave up 2 bases, with 8 bases separating them. CDR3 length: 13 residues. Per germline, CDR1 SGHVT and CDR2 SQSDAQ. CDR3 sequence (DNA): TGTGCCAGCAGCTACGACACAAACTATGGCTACACCTTC. Translating gives CASSYDTNYGYTF.

The chain combines TRBV20-1 with TRBJ2-3; 13 bases fit TRBD2. Trimming cost V 4 bases and J 3 bases; bases outside gene matches: 16. The CDR3 spans 19 residues. Germline CDR1 reads DFQATT; CDR2 reads SNEGSKA (reference sequence). The CDR3 region is CSATAGTSGALRSTDTQYF. The CDR3 bases are TGCAGTGCTACCGCCGGGACTAGCGGGGCCCTGAGATCAACAGATACGCAGTATTTT.

This clonotype was counted at least ten times. The V call is TRBV20-1, the J call TRBJ1-4; no reliable D call. From germline, CDR1 is DFQATT and CDR2 SNEGSKA (reference sequence). The CDR3 is 13 amino acids. V lost 6 bases, J lost 6 bases, and 14 bases lay in between. The CDR3 region is CSALESGDEKLFF. In nucleotides, the CDR3 is TGCAGTGCACTCGAGAGCGGGGATGAAAAACTGTTTTTT.

This clonotype was counted many times. This sequence joins TRBV5-1 and TRBJ2-5; 8 bases are shared with TRBD1. The CDR3 is 14 amino acids. Germline V gives CDR1 SGHRS, CDR2 YFSETQ. Losses at the gene ends were 4 bases for V and 5 bases for J; bases not matched to a gene: 7. Here the CDR3 DNA reads TGCGCCAGCAGCGGCCGGACAGGGCCGGAGACCCAGTACTTC. Encoded protein: CASSGRTGPETQYF.

This clonotype occurred many times. The rearrangement uses TRBV2 and TRBJ1-2; D is ambiguous. Germline CDR1 is SNHLY and CDR2 is FYNNEI. The CDR3 runs 12 residues. V lost 4 bases and J lost 2, with 5 bases in between. Written as DNA, the CDR3 is TGTGCCAGCAGTGTCCGCAACTATGGCTACACCTTC. It translates to CASSVRNYGYTF.

This chain connects TRBV13 to TRBJ1-2; 10 nucleotides align to TRBD1. Trimming removed 5 bases from V and 7 bases from J; junction bases left unmatched: 7. This CDR3 comprises 14 residues. The germline V gene has CDR1 PRHDT and CDR2 FYEKMQ (reference sequence). The CDR3 DNA is TGTGCCAGCAGCCCCCGGGACAGGGGAAGTGGCTACACCTTC. This gives the protein CASSPRDRGSGYTF.

This clonotype came up a few times. V is TRBV15 and J is TRBJ2-3; a weak D match, TRBD2 (6 bases). The CDR3 is 17 amino acids. Between the trimmed V and J ends, which lost 0 bases and 2 bases, there was a span of 15 bases. Germline CDR1 is LNHNV and CDR2 is YYDKDF (reference sequence). The DNA of the CDR3 is TGTGCCACCAGCAGAGAGGGGGTTGGGGGGAACACAGATACGCAGTATTTT. Amino acid sequence: CATSREGVGGNTDTQYF.

This clonotype was observed many times. V is TRBV3-1 and J is TRBJ1-1; D is ambiguous. The germline V gene encodes CDR1 LGHDT and CDR2 YNNKEL (reference sequence). The CDR3 sequence is 14 residues long. Between the trimmed V and J ends, which lost 0 bases and 5 bases, there was a span of 10 bases. CDR3 residues: CASSQEGSITEAFF. CDR3 nucleotides: TGTGCCAGCAGCCAAGAGGGGTCAATTACTGAAGCTTTCTTT. Full variable domain (remainder filled in from reference TRBV3-1 and TRBJ1-1): DTAVSQTPKYLVTQMGNDKSIKCEQNLGHDTMYWYKQDSKKFLKIMFSYNNKELIINETVPNRFSPKSPDKAHLNLHINSLELGDSAVYFCASSQEGSITEAFFGQGTRLTVV.

The chain has TRBV5-1 and TRBJ2-5; weak D call: TRBD1 (6 bases). From germline, CDR1 is SGHRS and CDR2 YFSETQ. V shed 2 bases and J shed 2 bases, with 13 bases lying between them. This CDR3 is built from 15 residues. The CDR3 nucleotides read TGCGCCAGCAGCTTCTCGGACAGCCTACAAGAGACCCAGTACTTC. Amino acids: CASSFSDSLQETQYF. The whole variable domain, filled in from reference TRBV5-1 and TRBJ2-5, reads KAGVTQTPRYLIKTRGQQVTLSCSPISGHRSVSWYQQTPGQGLQFLFEYFSETQRNKGNFPGRFSGRQFSNSRSEMNVSTLELGDSALYLCASSFSDSLQETQYFGPGTRLLVL.